The 14 T cell receptor beta chains listed next were all sequenced from one sample in a study of blood T cell repertoires in COVID-19. Method: immunoSEQ multiplex PCR; TCRdb's copy keeps in-frame clones and lacks some. The data contain more than 250,000 clones, around nine tenths of them singletons. Material: peripheral blood. The receptors come from a man between 45 and 60 years old with active or convalescent COVID-19.

CDR3 DNA sequence: TGTGCCAGCAGCCTTAGCGGGAGCTCCAAGTACCAAGAGACCCAGTACTTC. It translates to CASSLSGSSKYQETQYF. The V call is TRBV6-2 or TRBV6-3, the J call TRBJ2-5; 9 bases align to TRBD2. The CDR3 totals 17 residues. After removal of 6 bases from V and 0 bases from J, the junction contained 11 bases not matched to a gene. Looked up from germline, CDR1 is MNHEY and CDR2 is SVGEGT.

This sequence joins TRBV28 and TRBJ1-1, with D possibly TRBD1 on 6 matching bases. Germline loops: CDR1 MDHEN, CDR2 SYDVKM. The CDR3 covers 12 residues. The V gene lost 2 bases and the J gene lost 8 bases, with 9 bases spanning the gap. CDR3 loop: CASSLQGLEAFF. CDR3 DNA sequence: TGTGCCAGCAGTTTACAGGGGCTCGAAGCTTTCTTT.

As to this clone: The junction departs from the called germline gene at one end, perhaps through a read error. V and J are TRBV5-4 and TRBJ1-1, with 8 nucleotides matching TRBD1. CDR3 size: 13 residues. The germline gives CDR1 SGHNT, CDR2 YYREEE (reference sequence). The CDR3 spells CASRRQGNPEAFF. The CDR3 DNA is TGTGCCAGCAGAAGACAGGGGAACCCTGAAGCTTTCTTT.

The chain carries TRBV7-2 and TRBJ2-4, with D maybe TRBD2 (5 bases). Trimming removed 1 base from V and 0 bases from J, with 16 bases in between. The CDR3 spans 18 residues. Germline CDR1 reads SGHTA; CDR2 reads FQGNSA. In DNA, the CDR3 is TGTGCCAGCAGCTTAGTTGTCTCGGGGTCCCGAGCCAAAAACATTCAGTACTTC. This sequence encodes CASSLVVSGSRAKNIQYF.

The chain uses TRBV7-9 and TRBJ2-3, with 7 bases that match TRBD1. The CDR3 is 15 residues long. V trimming: 4 bases; J trimming: 3 bases; junction bases outside the gene matches: 7. Germline assignment: CDR1 SEHNR and CDR2 FQNEAQ (reference sequence). The DNA of the CDR3 is TGTGCCAGCAGCTCAGGACAGGAAGTTACAGATACGCAGTATTTT. It is translated as CASSSGQEVTDTQYF.

This clone was recorded once. The gene calls are TRBV6-2 or TRBV6-3 and TRBJ1-2, with TRBD1 matching over 7 bases. V lost 5 bases to trimming and J lost 10 bases; unmatched junction nucleotides: 10. The CDR3 contains 13 residues. Per the germline V gene, CDR1 is MNHEY and CDR2 is SVGEGT. CDR3: CASSRRGRVNYTF. CDR3 coding DNA: TGTGCCAGCAGTCGAAGGGGGCGTGTGAACTACACCTTC.

The chain joins TRBV5-1 to TRBJ1-4; 7 bases agree with TRBD1. After removal of 0 bases from V and 6 bases from J, the junction contained 8 bases not matched to a gene. CDR1 and CDR2 (germline): SGHRS, YFSETQ. The CDR3 is made up of 16 amino acids. The CDR3 nucleotides are TGCGCCAGCAGCTTGGGTGACAGGGTCCCGGATGAAAAACTGTTTTTT. This codes for CASSLGDRVPDEKLFF.

The chain links TRBV5-4 to TRBJ2-3; 7 bases fit TRBD2. Germline V gene sequence: CDR1 SGHNT, CDR2 YYREEE (reference sequence). The CDR3 totals 17 residues. J lost 0 bases, V lost 4 bases, and 11 bases had no gene match. The CDR3 sequence: CASSPTLGLGSTDTQYF. The CDR3 DNA reads TGTGCCAGCAGCCCCACCCTCGGACTAGGGAGCACAGATACGCAGTATTTT.

The J gene is TRBJ1-3, the V gene TRBV4-3; D gene uncertain. There are 16 residues in the CDR3. The germline V and J ends were trimmed by 1 base and 3 bases, with 13 bases remaining between them. From germline, CDR1 is LGHNA and CDR2 YSLEER. CDR3 bases: TGCGCCAGCAGCCAAGGTAGAGGGCTGGATGGAAACACCATATATTTT. Translation: CASSQGRGLDGNTIYF.

The rearrangement links TRBV20-1 to TRBJ1-6; D might be TRBD1 (6 bases). This CDR3 spans 14 amino acids. The V and J ends lost 3 bases and 7 bases respectively, with 13 bases between them. Germline CDR1 DFQATT, CDR2 SNEGSKA (reference sequence). The chain's CDR3 is CSASGQLTNSPLHF. The CDR3 nucleotides read TGCAGTGCTAGTGGACAGTTAACAAATTCACCCCTCCACTTT.

This chain joins TRBV30 and TRBJ1-5; a possible D gene is TRBD1 (6 bases). Germline CDR1 GTSNPN, CDR2 SVGIG (reference sequence). This CDR3 is 16 amino acids long. V was cut by 2 bases and J by 3 bases, with 17 bases left in between. CDR3 loop: CAWSLSGAVVNQPQHF. CDR3 bases: TGTGCCTGGAGTTTATCAGGGGCGGTGGTCAATCAGCCCCAGCATTTT.

CDR3 sequence reads: CASSLKVGTELTGELFF. The CDR3 DNA is TGTGCCAGCAGTTTAAAGGTCGGGACAGAATTAACCGGGGAGCTGTTTTTT. This chain uses TRBV27 with TRBJ2-2; 7 positions agree with TRBD1. CDR3 length: 17 amino acids. Germline CDR1 and CDR2: MNHEY and SMNVEV (reference sequence). With V trimmed by 2 bases and J by 5 bases, 11 bases remained unmatched.

This clone was found once. The chain has TRBV19 and TRBJ1-3; possible D gene TRBD1, 6 bases. Germline V gene lookup returns CDR1 LNHDA and CDR2 SQIVND (reference sequence). This CDR3 contains 18 residues. Trimming shortened V by 6 bases and J by 0 bases, and 21 bases separated the two germline ends. CDR3 loop: CASSPGTGQTISGNTIYF. CDR3 coding DNA: TGTGCCAGTAGCCCTGGTACCGGACAGACTATCTCTGGAAACACCATATATTTT.

V is TRBV6-2 or TRBV6-3 and J is TRBJ2-7, with TRBD2 identical over 7 bases. From germline, CDR1 is MNHEY and CDR2 SVGEGT. The CDR3 totals 13 residues. V was clipped by 5 bases and J by 5 bases; unmatched bases: 6. The CDR3 sequence is CASSSGVVHEQYF. In DNA, the CDR3 is TGTGCCAGCAGTAGCGGGGTTGTCCACGAGCAGTACTTC.